Detailed here is one T cell receptor beta chain. Original processing notes: Estimation of nucleated cell counts was performed using reference gene primer amplification. The repertoire was sequenced with immunoSEQ multiplex PCR; TCRdb's copy has only in-frame clones and lacks some. D and trimming come from the DNA, and the V and J calls and clone size come from that table. The table has some 160,000 clones, 80% to 90% seen once. The data were taken from a study of blood T cell repertoires in COVID-19. About the study: The United States, Italy and Spain provided the acute and convalescent COVID-19 samples. The analysed material was cDNA or gDNA that came from T cells, B-cell-depleted T cells, or PBMCs.

CDR1 LNHDA and CDR2 SQIVND come from the germline V gene (reference sequence). CDR3 length equals 17 residues. Trimming stripped 4 bases from V and 0 bases from J, with 16 bases between. The sequenced sample consisted of peripheral blood. The receptor was isolated from a woman aged 55 to 70 with active COVID-19. The chain is built from TRBV19 and TRBJ1-5; D is unresolved. The CDR3 region has the DNA TGTGCCAGTAGTACGGGTTTCGGTTTTTATAGCAATCAGCCCCAGCATTTT. Translating it yields CASSTGFGFYSNQPQHF.